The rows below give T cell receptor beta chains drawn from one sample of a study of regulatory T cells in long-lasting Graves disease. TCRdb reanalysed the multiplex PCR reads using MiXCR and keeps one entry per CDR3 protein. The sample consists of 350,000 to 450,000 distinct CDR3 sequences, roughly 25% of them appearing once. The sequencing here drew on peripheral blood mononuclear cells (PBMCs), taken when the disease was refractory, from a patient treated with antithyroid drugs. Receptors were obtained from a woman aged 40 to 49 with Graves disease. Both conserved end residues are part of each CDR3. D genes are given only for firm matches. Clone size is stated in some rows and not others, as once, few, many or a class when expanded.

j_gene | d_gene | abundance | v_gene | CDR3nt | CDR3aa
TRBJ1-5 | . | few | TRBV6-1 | TGTGCCAGCCGGCGGGTGGGGAAAGGCAATCAGCCCCAGCATTTT | CASRRVGKGNQPQHF
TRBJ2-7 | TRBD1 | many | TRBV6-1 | TGTGCCAGCACCAAGGTGGGACAGGGCCCCTACGAGCAGTACTTC | CASTKVGQGPYEQYF
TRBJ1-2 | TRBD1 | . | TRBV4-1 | TGCGCCAGCAGCCAGATCGGACAGGGACACTATGGCTACACCTTC | CASSQIGQGHYGYTF
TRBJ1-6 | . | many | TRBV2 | TGTGCCAGCAGTGAAATCGGGGGCTCCTATAATTCACCCCTCCACTTT | CASSEIGGSYNSPLHF
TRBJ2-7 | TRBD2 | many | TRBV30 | TGTGCCTGGACTAGCGGGAGCTACGAGCAGTACTTC | CAWTSGSYEQYF
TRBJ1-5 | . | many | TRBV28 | TGTGCCAGCAGCTACCCTGCCAGGGTTGGTCAGCCCCAGCATTTT | CASSYPARVGQPQHF
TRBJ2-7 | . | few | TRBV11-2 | TGTGCCAGCAGCGCCCCCCCCCCCACCAGGCAGCGGGTTAGCTACGAGCAGTACTTC | CASSAPPPTRQRVSYEQYF
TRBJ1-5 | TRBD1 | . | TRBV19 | TGTGCCAGTAGTATGGAAACAGGGGGCTTCGGTCAGCCCCAGCATTTT | CASSMETGGFGQPQHF
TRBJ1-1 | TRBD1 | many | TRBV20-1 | TGCAGTGCCCCTTGGGGACAGGGGAAGGATGAAGCTTTCTTT | CSAPWGQGKDEAFF
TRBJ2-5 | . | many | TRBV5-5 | TGTGCCAGCAGCTTGATGCAGGGGGAGACCCAGTACTTC | CASSLMQGETQYF
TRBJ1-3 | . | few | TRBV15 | TGTGCCACCAGCAGAGATCGAGACCCCCCGCTGACCATATATTTT | CATSRDRDPPLTIYF
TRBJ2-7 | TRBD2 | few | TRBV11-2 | TGTGCCAGCAGGTCGGGACTAGCAAGCGAGCAGTACTTC | CASRSGLASEQYF
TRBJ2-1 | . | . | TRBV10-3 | TGTGCCATCAGTGCAACCAATGAGCAGTTCTTC | CAISATNEQFF
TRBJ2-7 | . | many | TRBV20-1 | TGCAGTGCTGTCAAACCGAGCTCCTACGAGCAGTACTTC | CSAVKPSSYEQYF
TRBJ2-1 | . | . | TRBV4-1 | TGCGCCAGCAGGAAAAGCGGGTTGTCCTACAATGAGCAGTTCTTC | CASRKSGLSYNEQFF
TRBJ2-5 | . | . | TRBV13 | TGTGCCAGCAGCCCCGGATCGGGCCCCCAAGAGACCCAGTACTTC | CASSPGSGPQETQYF
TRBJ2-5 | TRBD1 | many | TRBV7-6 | TGTGCCAGCAGCTCCAGGGGGTACCAAGAGACCCAGTACTTC | CASSSRGYQETQYF
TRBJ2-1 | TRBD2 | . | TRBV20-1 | TGCAGTGCCAGCAAGGCGGGAGCAAATTACAATGAGCAGTTCTTC | CSASKAGANYNEQFF
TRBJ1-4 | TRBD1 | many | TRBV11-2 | TGTGCCAGCAGCTTCAAACAGGGGCGGAATGAAAAACTGTTTTTT | CASSFKQGRNEKLFF
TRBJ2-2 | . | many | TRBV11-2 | TGTGCCAGCAGCTTAGATGCAGTCAACACCGGGGAGCTGTTTTTT | CASSLDAVNTGELFF
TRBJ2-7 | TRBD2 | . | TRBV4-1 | TGCGCCAGCAGCCAAGCCGCGGGAGAGAAGTACTTC | CASSQAAGEKYF
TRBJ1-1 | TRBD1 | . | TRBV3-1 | TGTGCCAGCAGCCAAGAGGACAGGGGGCCTAACACTGAAGCTTTCTTT | CASSQEDRGPNTEAFF
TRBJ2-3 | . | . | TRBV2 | TGTGCCAGCAGTGCCGCGGAGTCAGATACGCAGTATTTT | CASSAAESDTQYF
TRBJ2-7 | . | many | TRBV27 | TGTGCCAGCGTTCTCGCGGGCGTTCATTCCTACGAGCAGTACTTC | CASVLAGVHSYEQYF
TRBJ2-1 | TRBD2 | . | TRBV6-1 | TGTGCCAGCAGGGCCAGCGGGGCCGGTCTACATGAGCAGTTCTTC | CASRASGAGLHEQFF
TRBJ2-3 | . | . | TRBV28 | TGTGCCAGCAGTTTATTACCGTTTGTTCCGGATACGCAGTATTTT | CASSLLPFVPDTQYF
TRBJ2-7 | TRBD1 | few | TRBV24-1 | TGTGCCACCAGTAGACAGGGCGCCTACGAGCAGTACTTC | CATSRQGAYEQYF
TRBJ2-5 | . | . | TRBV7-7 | TGTGCTAGCAGCTTGGCTCCCTGGGCGAGTAATCAAGAGACCCAGTACTTC | CASSLAPWASNQETQYF
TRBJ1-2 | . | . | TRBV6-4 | TGTGCCAGCAGTGACTATCTGGGGAACTTGAATGGCTACACCTTC | CASSDYLGNLNGYTF
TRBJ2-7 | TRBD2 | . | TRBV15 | TGTGCCACCAGTAGCGATGGACTAGCGAAGATTGGGCTCTACGAGCAGTACTTC | CATSSDGLAKIGLYEQYF
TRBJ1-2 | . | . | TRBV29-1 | TGCAGCGTTGAAGCCGACGGATACATCTATGGCTACACCTTC | CSVEADGYIYGYTF
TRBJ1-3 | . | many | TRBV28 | TGTGCCAGCAGTTCAGGGGTCTCTGGAAACACCATATATTTT | CASSSGVSGNTIYF
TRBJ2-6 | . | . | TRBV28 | TGTGCCAGCATGGGGGGCACCCGACAGGGTGGGGCTGGGGCCAACGTCCTGACTTTC | CASMGGTRQGGAGANVLTF
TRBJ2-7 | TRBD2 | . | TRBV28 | TGTGCCAGCAGCCAAGCCGCTAGCGGGAGTAGAGCCTACGAGCAGTACTTC | CASSQAASGSRAYEQYF
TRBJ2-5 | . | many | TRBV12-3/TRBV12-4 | TGTGCCAGCAGTTTGGGAGGAGGAGAAGAGACCCAGTACTTC | CASSLGGGEETQYF
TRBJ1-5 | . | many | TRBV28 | TGTGCCAGCAGTTCACGCGCGGGGAAAAATCAGCCCCAGCATTTT | CASSSRAGKNQPQHF
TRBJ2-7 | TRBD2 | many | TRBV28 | TGTGCCAGCAGTTTGACTAGCGGGAGAGTCTACGAGCAGTACTTC | CASSLTSGRVYEQYF
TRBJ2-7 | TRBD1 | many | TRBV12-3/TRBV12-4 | TGTGCCAGCAGTCGGGACCGGGACAGAGACTACGAGCAGTACTTC | CASSRDRDRDYEQYF
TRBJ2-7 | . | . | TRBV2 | TGTGCCAGCGTGTGGGGGATCGAGCAGTACTTC | CASVWGIEQYF
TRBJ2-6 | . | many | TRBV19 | TGTGCCACCGACCAGGGGATCGCTGGGGCCAACGTCCTGACTTTC | CATDQGIAGANVLTF
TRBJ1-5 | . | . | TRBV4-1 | TGCGCCAGCGGCCCAACCCCACAGGGATGGGCGCTTAATCAGCCCCAGCATTTT | CASGPTPQGWALNQPQHF
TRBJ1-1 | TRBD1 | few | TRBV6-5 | TGTGCCAGCAGTTACTTCAGGGGGCCGGGACTAGAAGCTTTCTTT | CASSYFRGPGLEAFF
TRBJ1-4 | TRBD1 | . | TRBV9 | TGTGCCAGCAGCGTATCGGGACAGGGGGCAACTAATGAAAAACTGTTTTTT | CASSVSGQGATNEKLFF
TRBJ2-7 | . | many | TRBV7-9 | TGTGCCAGCAGTCTCAGACAGACGGGGGCCTACGAGCAGTACTTC | CASSLRQTGAYEQYF
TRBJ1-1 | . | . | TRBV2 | TGTGCCAGCCCACCGGACCCAAACACTGAAGCTTTCTTT | CASPPDPNTEAFF
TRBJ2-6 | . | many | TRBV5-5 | TGTGCCAGCAGCTTAGCTAAGAGTTCTGGGGCCAACGTCCTGACTTTC | CASSLAKSSGANVLTF
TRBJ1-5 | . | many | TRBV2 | TGTGCCAGCAGCTCATCAGGGAATCAGCCCCAGCATTTT | CASSSSGNQPQHF
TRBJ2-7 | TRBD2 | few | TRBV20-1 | TGCAGTGCTAGGACCGGGACTAGCGGGTTTTACGAGCAGTACTTC | CSARTGTSGFYEQYF
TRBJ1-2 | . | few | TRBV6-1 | TGTGCCAGCAGTGAACGTGACTATGGCTACACCTTC | CASSERDYGYTF
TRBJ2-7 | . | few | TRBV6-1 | TGTGCCAGCAGTACTCCACGTGGGGTCGGGGGTCGTAACGAGCAGTACTTC | CASSTPRGVGGRNEQYF
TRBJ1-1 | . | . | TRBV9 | TGTGCCAGCAGCGTAGCTCTGAACACTGAAGCTTTCTTT | CASSVALNTEAFF
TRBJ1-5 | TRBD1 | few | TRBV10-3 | TGTGCCATCAGTGCAGACCCCCGACAGGGAGGCAATCAGCCCCAGCATTTT | CAISADPRQGGNQPQHF
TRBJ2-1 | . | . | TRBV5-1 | TGCGCCAGCAGCTCAGAGATCGGCAATGAGCAGTTCTTC | CASSSEIGNEQFF